This entry lists 27 T cell receptor beta chains sequenced from one sample in a study of shared clonotypes between healthy human individuals. Method: immunoSEQ multiplex PCR; TCRdb's copy keeps in-frame clones and lacks some. This sample has 1.5 million to 1.9 million clones, with approximately 98% found just once. Material for sequencing was naive CD4+ T cells sorted from blood. Subset in this sample: CD45RA+ positively selected. The receptors stem from a man aged 25 to 40 in good health.

The chain joins TRBV15 to TRBJ1-1; D may be TRBD1 (5 bases). V lost 6 bases, J lost 5 bases, and 19 bases lay in between. CDR1 and CDR2 (germline): LNHNV, YYDKDF (reference sequence). The CDR3 has 15 amino acids. CDR3 protein: CATRALGEALTEAFF. The CDR3 DNA sequence: TGTGCCACCAGGGCTCTGGGGGAGGCGTTGACTGAAGCTTTCTTT.

This chain connects TRBV15 to TRBJ1-3; the D is unclear. The V gene lost 6 bases and the J gene lost 0 bases, with 6 bases spanning the gap. The germline CDR1 and CDR2 sequences are LNHNV and YYDKDF (reference sequence). The CDR3 is 13 amino acids. DNA of the CDR3: TGTGCCACCAGTCTAGGCTCTGGAAACACCATATATTTT. Protein product: CATSLGSGNTIYF. Variable domain in full (rest from reference TRBV15 and TRBJ1-3): DAMVIQNPRYQVTQFGKPVTLSCSQTLNHNVMYWYQQKSSQAPKLLFHYYDKDFNNEADTPDNFQSRRPNTSFCFLDIRSPGLGDTAMYLCATSLGSGNTIYFGEGSWLTVV.

The chain has TRBV28 and TRBJ1-3, with 7 positions matching TRBD1. The junction had 9 bases not matched to a gene; V was cut back by 6 bases and J by 4 bases. This CDR3 comprises 15 residues. The germline V gene has CDR1 MDHEN and CDR2 SYDVKM. The DNA of the CDR3 is TGTGCCAGCAGCCATTGGGACAGCCTAGGAAACACCATATATTTT. This encodes CASSHWDSLGNTIYF.

V usage is TRBV5-4 and J usage is TRBJ2-3; D is perhaps TRBD2 (6 bases). Germline CDR1 is SGHNT and CDR2 is YYREEE (reference sequence). V was pared by 9 bases and J by 0 bases, with 20 bases between. This CDR3 is 16 amino acids long. CDR3: CATLRSGTLSTDTQYF. DNA of the CDR3: TGTGCCACCTTAAGATCCGGGACTCTTAGCACAGATACGCAGTATTTT. Full variable domain (rest looked up from reference TRBV5-4 and TRBJ2-3): ETGVTQSPTHLIKTRGQQVTLRCSSQSGHNTVSWYQQALGQGPQFIFQYYREEENGRGNFPPRFSGLQFPNYSSELNVNALELDDSALYLCATLRSGTLSTDTQYFGPGTRLTVL.

The J gene is TRBJ1-1, the V gene TRBV5-1, with a possible D match to TRBD1 (5 bases). The germline V gene has CDR1 SGHRS and CDR2 YFSETQ. Trimming stripped 4 bases from V and 5 bases from J, with 18 bases between. The CDR3 totals 15 residues. The CDR3 reads CASSLGGAGGTEAFF. The CDR3 DNA follows: TGCGCCAGCAGCCTCGGCGGGGCTGGGGGGACTGAAGCTTTCTTT.

The genes are TRBV18 and TRBJ1-4; the D is unclear. The V and J ends lost 6 bases and 3 bases respectively, with 14 bases between them. The V gene's germline CDR1 is KGHSH and CDR2 LQKENI. The length of the CDR3 is 15 residues. As DNA, the CDR3 is TGTGCCAGCTCCCCTGCGGCGGCGTCTAATGAAAAACTGTTTTTT. This translates into CASSPAAASNEKLFF. Together with reference TRBV18 and TRBJ1-4, the CDR3 gives the full variable domain: NAGVMQNPRHLVRRRGQEARLRCSPMKGHSHVYWYRQLPEEGLKFMVYLQKENIIDESGMPKERFSAEFPKEGPSILRIQQVVRGDSAAYFCASSPAAASNEKLFFGSGTQLSVL.

V and J are TRBV30 and TRBJ1-4, with TRBD1 matching 7 bases. V shed 3 bases and J 12 bases; nucleotides not matched to a gene: 10. Germline V gene sequence: CDR1 GTSNPN, CDR2 SVGIG (reference sequence). The CDR3 length is 13 residues. The CDR3, as DNA: TGTGCCTGGAGCGAGACCGACAGGGCCCAACTGTTTTTT. It translates to CAWSETDRAQLFF.

The V call is TRBV28, the J call TRBJ2-1; 9 bases line up with TRBD2. Losses at the gene ends were 8 bases for V and 6 bases for J; bases not matched to a gene: 17. The CDR3 extends over 17 amino acids. CDR1 and CDR2 from the germline V gene are MDHEN and SYDVKM. CDR3 bases: TGTGCCAGCTTATCCGAACGGGGCGGGAGGGCTTCCAATGAGCAGTTCTTC. Translation: CASLSERGGRASNEQFF.

The chain carries TRBV18 and TRBJ2-1; TRBD2 agrees at 7 bases. Germline loops: CDR1 KGHSH, CDR2 LQKENI. The J segment lost 6 bases and the V segment lost 2 bases, leaving 7 bases of the junction unmatched. The CDR3 spans 15 residues. The DNA for the CDR3 is TGTGCCAGCTCACCAGCTAGCGGACCTACCAATGAGCAGTTCTTC. This codes for CASSPASGPTNEQFF.

The chain carries TRBV29-1 and TRBJ2-7, with 11 bases aligning to TRBD2. The CDR3 loop spans 12 amino acids. The J segment lost 5 bases and the V segment lost 6 bases, leaving 3 bases of the junction unmatched. Germline V gene data show CDR1 as SQVTM and CDR2 as ANQGSEA. CDR3 nucleotide sequence: TGCAGCGTAACTAGCGGGAGACACGAGCAGTACTTC. Amino acids: CSVTSGRHEQYF.

This rearrangement joins TRBV2 to TRBJ2-1; the match to TRBD2 covers 7 bases. V lost 5 bases, J lost 8 bases, and 9 bases stayed unmatched. Germline CDR1 reads SNHLY; CDR2 reads FYNNEI. CDR3 length: 14 residues. The CDR3, as DNA: TGTGCCAGCAGTTACCGTACTAGCGCGGATGAGCAGTTCTTC. It is translated as CASSYRTSADEQFF.

The chain uses TRBV30 and TRBJ2-3; unclear D gene. V lost 2 bases to trimming and J lost 9 bases, with 12 bases between them. The germline V gene encodes CDR1 GTSNPN and CDR2 SVGIG (reference sequence). The CDR3 is made up of 12 amino acids. In DNA, the CDR3 is TGTGCCTGGAGTACGCTAGGAGTCACGCAGTATTTT. Translating it yields CAWSTLGVTQYF.

Note on this clone: This specimen includes other DNA sequences encoding the same CDR3. The V and J genes are TRBV6-5 and TRBJ2-3; TRBD2 might be the D (6 bases). The ends were cut back, 2 bases at V and 2 bases at J, with 8 bases in the middle. The CDR3 length is 14 residues. The germline CDR1 and CDR2 sequences are MNHEY and SVGAGI. The CDR3 DNA follows: TGTGCCAGCAGTTACGCGGGGTCCACAGATACGCAGTATTTT. Its translation: CASSYAGSTDTQYF.

The chain links TRBV5-5 to TRBJ1-2; 11 nucleotides match TRBD1. Germline trimming cut 5 bases from V and 2 bases from J; bases unmatched to any gene: 8. This CDR3 contains 16 residues. Germline loops: CDR1 SGHKS, CDR2 YYEKEE (reference sequence). The CDR3: CASSLGQGVANYGYTF. CDR3 nucleotide sequence: TGTGCCAGCAGTCTGGGACAGGGGGTTGCAAACTATGGCTACACCTTC.

The chain joins TRBV7-2 to TRBJ2-1, with D possibly TRBD2 on 5 matching bases. Germline CDR1 is SGHTA and CDR2 is FQGNSA. V lost 5 bases and J lost 0, with 5 bases in between. The CDR3 spans 13 residues. Written as DNA, the CDR3 is TGTGCCAGCAGCGGGAGCTCCTACAATGAGCAGTTCTTC. This translates into CASSGSSYNEQFF.

This chain links TRBV5-4 with TRBJ2-7; D unresolved. This CDR3 has 12 residues. Germline-derived CDR1 and CDR2 are SGHNT and YYREEE (reference sequence). V was pared by 4 bases and J by 3 bases, with 8 bases between. In DNA form, the CDR3 reads TGTGCCAGCAGCCGCGAAAACTACGAGCAGTACTTC. It codes for CASSRENYEQYF.

This clone appeared once. V gene TRBV14 combines with J gene TRBJ1-1; no firm D call. Germline V lookup: CDR1 SGHDN, CDR2 FVKESK. The CDR3 is made up of 16 amino acids. Trimming removed 0 bases from V and 0 bases from J, with 11 bases in between. The CDR3 DNA sequence: TGTGCCAGCAGCCAAGATCGTCACGGAATGAACACTGAAGCTTTCTTT. Its translation is CASSQDRHGMNTEAFF.

J is TRBJ2-7 and V is TRBV7-2, with 8 bases aligning to TRBD2. V was pared by 2 bases and J by 5 bases, with 14 bases of the junction left unmatched. CDR1 and CDR2 from the germline V gene are SGHTA and FQGNSA. The CDR3 contains 17 residues. The CDR3 DNA follows: TGTGCCAGCAGCTTACTAGGGTGGGCTAGCGGGTTGAACGAGCAGTACTTC. It yields the protein CASSLLGWASGLNEQYF.

This clone was recorded once. V and J are TRBV6-1 and TRBJ1-5, with D perhaps matching TRBD1 (6 bases). Germline values: CDR1 MNHNS, CDR2 SASEGT. The CDR3 runs 13 residues. Trimming took 7 bases from V and 3 from J, leaving 10 bases between them. CDR3 region: CASTGQFNQPQHF. The DNA of the CDR3 is TGTGCCAGCACCGGACAGTTCAATCAGCCCCAGCATTTT.

This chain connects TRBV18 to TRBJ1-2; TRBD1 might be the D (5 bases). Trimming pared 5 bases from V and 12 bases from J, leaving 19 bases between. The CDR3 is 13 residues long. CDR1 and CDR2 (germline): KGHSH, LQKENI. The DNA for the CDR3 is TGTGCCAGCTCAACTCCCGGGGCCGTCGCTCACACCTTC. Encoded protein: CASSTPGAVAHTF.

This chain joins TRBV6-5 and TRBJ1-2, with TRBD1 matching 8 bases. Trimming took 5 bases from V and 4 from J; bases not matched to a gene: 9. The CDR3 has 15 residues. Germline values: CDR1 MNHEY, CDR2 SVGAGI. The CDR3 DNA reads TGTGCCAGCAGTAACCATGGACAGGGAGGCTATGGCTACACCTTC. This encodes CASSNHGQGGYGYTF.

This chain links TRBV5-1 with TRBJ2-7; D unclear. Trimming stripped 0 bases from V and 3 bases from J, with 13 bases between. Germline lookup yields CDR1 SGHRS and CDR2 YFSETQ. The CDR3 contains 15 residues. The CDR3 here is CASSLGSADDYEQYF. The CDR3 coding sequence is TGCGCCAGCAGCTTGGGTTCGGCAGACGACTACGAGCAGTACTTC.

This chain connects TRBV7-9 to TRBJ2-4, with D maybe TRBD2 (6 bases). Germline assignment: CDR1 SEHNR and CDR2 FQNEAQ (reference sequence). The CDR3 has 13 residues. Trimming stripped 5 bases from V and 7 bases from J, with 12 bases between. DNA of the CDR3: TGTGCCAGCAGCCCCCGGGACTTCAACATTCAGTACTTC. Translated: CASSPRDFNIQYF.

The chain links TRBV10-3 to TRBJ2-2, with a possible D match to TRBD2 (6 bases). From germline, CDR1 is ENHRY and CDR2 SYGVKD. V gave up 6 bases and J gave up 4 bases, with 12 bases separating them. This CDR3 contains 14 residues. Here the CDR3 reads CAISRDLSTGELFF. The CDR3 DNA reads as TGTGCCATCAGCCGGGACTTGAGCACCGGGGAGCTGTTTTTT.

The chain recombines TRBV18 with TRBJ1-1, with no clear D. This CDR3 contains 17 residues. Trimming pared 3 bases from V and 2 bases from J, leaving 19 bases between. CDR1 is KGHSH, CDR2 LQKENI, per germline. The CDR3 region is CASSPTEPPIRNTEAFF. The CDR3 nucleotides are TGTGCCAGCTCACCGACTGAACCACCGATCAGAAACACTGAAGCTTTCTTT.

The rearrangement links TRBV19 to TRBJ2-6, with 9 nucleotides matching TRBD1. This CDR3 is 18 amino acids long. V was pared by 3 bases and J by 2 bases, with 8 bases of the junction left unmatched. In germline, CDR1 is LNHDA, CDR2 SQIVND (reference sequence). The CDR3 is CASSMQTGGFAGANVLTF. The CDR3 nucleotides are TGTGCCAGTAGTATGCAAACAGGGGGCTTCGCTGGGGCCAACGTCCTGACTTTC.

The rearrangement links TRBV29-1 to TRBJ2-3, with TRBD2 matching over 11 bases. CDR1 and CDR2 from the germline V gene are SQVTM and ANQGSEA. Losses at the gene ends were 5 bases for V and 5 bases for J; bases not matched to a gene: 9. This CDR3 comprises 15 residues. CDR3 sequence (DNA): TGCAGCGTTCCGACTAGCGGGGCTTCGAGAGATACGCAGTATTTT. It encodes CSVPTSGASRDTQYF.